These 5 T cell receptor beta chains were sequenced from one sample in a study of control samples from healthy donors and cancer patients. The method was immunoSEQ multiplex PCR; TCRdb's version includes in-frame clones alone and lacks a portion of them. Seen here are approximately 150,000 clones, 80% to 95% observed once, and the top ten hold roughly 2%. The sequenced sample was blood. These receptors were taken from a middle-aged woman in good health.

The rearrangement links TRBV6-5 to TRBJ2-1; 7 nucleotides agree with TRBD1. The CDR3 consists of 14 residues. Trimming at V came to 6 bases and at J to 5 bases, leaving 7 bases not matched to a gene. The germline gives CDR1 MNHEY, CDR2 SVGAGI. CDR3 sequence reads: CASSLTGTDNEQFF. The CDR3 bases are TGTGCCAGCAGCCTTACCGGGACAGACAATGAGCAGTTCTTC.

The J gene is TRBJ1-4, the V gene TRBV7-9; no definite D call. This CDR3 comprises 13 residues. Trimming stripped 3 bases from V and 5 bases from J, with 7 bases between. The germline gives CDR1 SEHNR, CDR2 FQNEAQ (reference sequence). The CDR3 region is CASSLAANEKLFF. The CDR3 nucleotides are TGTGCCAGCAGCTTGGCGGCGAATGAAAAACTGTTTTTT.

The chain employs TRBV4-1 and TRBJ1-2; no firm D call. The CDR3 is made up of 17 amino acids. V gave up 0 bases and J gave up 6 bases, with 20 bases separating them. The germline gives CDR1 MGHRA, CDR2 YSYEKL. The CDR3 is CASSQERASVSFDGYTF. DNA for the CDR3: TGCGCCAGCAGCCAAGAGAGGGCTTCGGTTAGCTTCGATGGCTACACCTTC.

The chain's CDR3 is CASSAQGGTYNSPLHF. CDR3 in DNA: TGTGCCAGCAGTGCTCAGGGAGGCACCTATAATTCACCCCTCCACTTT. The chain links TRBV6-4 to TRBJ1-6; D perhaps matches TRBD1 (5 bases). V was cut by 4 bases and J by 2 bases, with 12 bases left in between. The CDR3 runs to 16 residues. The germline CDR1 and CDR2 sequences are MRHNA and SNTAGT.

This chain connects TRBV6-1 to TRBJ1-1, with a possible D match to TRBD1 (6 bases). The CDR3 has 15 amino acids. Trimming pared 1 base from V and 5 bases from J, leaving 14 bases between. Germline V gives CDR1 MNHNS, CDR2 SASEGT. As DNA, the CDR3 is TGTGCCAGCAGTGAAGGGGGGGGCGGAAGGACTGAAGCTTTCTTT. It yields the protein CASSEGGGGRTEAFF.